This T cell receptor (beta chain) originates from a study of T-cell reconstitution after alpha-beta-depleted transplantation in children. As it was prepared, the TCRbeta library received unique molecular identifiers. TCRdb called the PCR reads again in MiXCR, with one record for every CDR3 protein. The table records about 300,000 distinct CDR3 sequences, 9.5% to 13% of them present only once. Trimming took off 1 base at V and 5 bases at J, with 6 bases between the two ends. The CDR3 extends over 13 amino acids. Germline V gene lookup returns CDR1 SGHVS and CDR2 FQNEAQ. Study conclusions and caveats: By one year post-transplant, T-cell counts and diversity largely arose from T cells that were newly produced. As was reported, about two months after transplant, alpha-beta T cells came from several hundred expanded graft clones. Surviving recipient T cells and intrathymic progenitors accounted for some patients' high TCRbeta diversity at day 60.

In its sample, this clonotype was seen many times. Its antigen is not identified. The receptor was derived from a boy in the first two years of life with acute myeloid leukemia, due to receive a stem cell transplant. Source: PBMCs, taken before TCRalphabeta/CD19-depleted stem cell transplant. V is TRBV7-8 and J is TRBJ1-5; D uncertain. The CDR3 protein is CASSLEGYQPQHF. Here the CDR3 DNA reads TGTGCCAGCAGCTTAGAAGGGTATCAGCCCCAGCATTTT.